This section outlines one T cell receptor (beta chain) sequence together with its context. This sample is part of a study of OX40 agonist ivuxolimab in advanced cancers. The repertoire was sequenced with immunoSEQ multiplex PCR; TCRdb's copy has only in-frame clones and lacks some. The sample records 57,000 or so clones, 92% being singletons. Sequenced material: CD4+ or CD8+ T cells sorted from blood, taken in a trial of the OX40 agonist ivuxolimab. This TCR was recovered from an adult with an advanced solid tumor such as melanoma, head and neck, liver or kidney cancer.

CDR3 loop: CAMGLGGETQYF. The CDR3 region has the DNA TGTGCCATGGGTCTGGGGGGAGAGACCCAGTACTTC. V and J are TRBV10-3 and TRBJ2-5; the D gene is possibly TRBD2 (6 bases). The CDR3 loop spans 12 amino acids. The germline V and J ends were trimmed by 9 bases and 4 bases, with 12 bases remaining between them. The germline gives CDR1 ENHRY, CDR2 SYGVKD.